Given below is one T cell receptor (beta chain) in context. Sequencing used immunoSEQ multiplex PCR; TCRdb keeps in-frame clones, though not all of them. The sample holds about 120,000 clones; under 95% are singletons and the top ten take around 6%. V shed 0 bases and J shed 0 bases, with 12 bases lying between them. Germline-derived CDR1 and CDR2 are SGHNT and YYREEE (reference sequence). The CDR3 has 16 amino acids. This sample is drawn from a study of T cell changes during pregnancy in multiple sclerosis. The TCR was taken from a female donor with multiple sclerosis, enrolled in a pregnancy study. This sample comprised peripheral blood, obtained before pregnancy. The rearrangement links TRBV5-4 to TRBJ1-2; maybe TRBD1 (5 bases). As DNA, the CDR3 is TGTGCCAGCAGCTTGGGAGGAGGGACGCCTAACTATGGCTACACCTTC. This gives the protein CASSLGGGTPNYGYTF.